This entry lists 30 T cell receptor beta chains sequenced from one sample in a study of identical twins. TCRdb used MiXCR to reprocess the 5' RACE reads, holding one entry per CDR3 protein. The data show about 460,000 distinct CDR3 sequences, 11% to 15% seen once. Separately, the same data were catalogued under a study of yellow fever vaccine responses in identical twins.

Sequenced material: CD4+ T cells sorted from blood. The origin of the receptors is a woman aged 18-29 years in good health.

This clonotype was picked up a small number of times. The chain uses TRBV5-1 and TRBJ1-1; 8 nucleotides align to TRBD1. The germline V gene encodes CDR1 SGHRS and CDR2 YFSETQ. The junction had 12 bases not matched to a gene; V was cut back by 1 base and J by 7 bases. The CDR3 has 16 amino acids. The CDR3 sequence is CASSLRTGRTVFEAFF. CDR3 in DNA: TGCGCCAGCAGCTTGCGGACAGGGAGGACCGTATTTGAAGCTTTCTTT.

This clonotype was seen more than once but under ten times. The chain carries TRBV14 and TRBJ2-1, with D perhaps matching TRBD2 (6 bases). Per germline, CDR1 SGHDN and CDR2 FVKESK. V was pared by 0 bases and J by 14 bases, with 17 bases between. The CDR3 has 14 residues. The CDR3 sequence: CASSQDTVASAEFF. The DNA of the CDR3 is TGTGCCAGCAGCCAAGATACAGTGGCTAGCGCAGAGTTCTTC.

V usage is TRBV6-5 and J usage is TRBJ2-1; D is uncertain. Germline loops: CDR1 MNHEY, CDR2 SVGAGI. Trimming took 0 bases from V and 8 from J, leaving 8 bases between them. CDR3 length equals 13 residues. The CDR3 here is CASSYSLGDEQFF. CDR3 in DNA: TGTGCCAGCAGTTACTCGCTAGGCGATGAGCAGTTCTTC.

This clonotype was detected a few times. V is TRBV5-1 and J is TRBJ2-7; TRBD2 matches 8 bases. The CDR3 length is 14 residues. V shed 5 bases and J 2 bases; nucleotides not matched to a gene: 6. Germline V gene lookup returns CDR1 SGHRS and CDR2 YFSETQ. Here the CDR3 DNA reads TGCGCCAGCAGTGAACAGCGGGGGACCTACGAGCAGTACTTC. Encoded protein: CASSEQRGTYEQYF.

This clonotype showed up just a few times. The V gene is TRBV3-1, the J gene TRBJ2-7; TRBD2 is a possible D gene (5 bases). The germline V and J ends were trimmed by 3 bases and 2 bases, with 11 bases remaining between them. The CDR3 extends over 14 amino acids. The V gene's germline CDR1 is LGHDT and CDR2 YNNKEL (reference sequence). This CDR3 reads CASSQEGRAYEQYF. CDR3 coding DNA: TGTGCCAGCAGCCAGGAAGGGAGAGCCTACGAGCAGTACTTC.

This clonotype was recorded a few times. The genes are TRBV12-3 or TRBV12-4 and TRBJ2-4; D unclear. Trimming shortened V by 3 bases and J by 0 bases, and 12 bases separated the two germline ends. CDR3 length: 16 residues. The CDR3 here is CASSFSATLAKNIQYF. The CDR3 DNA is TGTGCCAGCAGTTTCTCGGCGACCCTAGCCAAAAACATTCAGTACTTC.

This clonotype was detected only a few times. CDR3 nucleotide sequence: TGTGCCAGCAGCGCACAACAGGGTAGGAATCAGCCCCAGCATTTT. It translates to CASSAQQGRNQPQHF. This sequence joins TRBV5-6 and TRBJ1-5; TRBD1 might be the D (6 bases). The CDR3 spans 15 residues. CDR1 is SGHDT, CDR2 YYEEEE, per germline. Trimming removed 4 bases at V and 4 bases at J, with 15 bases between.

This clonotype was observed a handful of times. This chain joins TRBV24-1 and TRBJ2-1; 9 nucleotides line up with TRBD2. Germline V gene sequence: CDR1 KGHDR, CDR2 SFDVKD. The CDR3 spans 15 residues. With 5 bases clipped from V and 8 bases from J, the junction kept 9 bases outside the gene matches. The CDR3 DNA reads TGTGCCACCAGTGCTCCGGGACTAGCCCAGGATGAGCAGTTCTTC. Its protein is CATSAPGLAQDEQFF.

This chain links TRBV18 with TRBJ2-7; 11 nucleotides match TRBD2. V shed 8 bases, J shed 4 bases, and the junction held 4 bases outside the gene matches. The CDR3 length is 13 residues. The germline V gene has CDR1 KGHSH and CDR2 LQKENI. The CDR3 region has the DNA TGTGCCAGCACGCGACTAGCGGGGTACGAGCAGTACTTC. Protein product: CASTRLAGYEQYF.

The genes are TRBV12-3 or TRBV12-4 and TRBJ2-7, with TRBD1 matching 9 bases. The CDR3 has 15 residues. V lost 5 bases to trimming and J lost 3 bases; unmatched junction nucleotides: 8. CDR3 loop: CASSDPGTGYYEQYF. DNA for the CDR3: TGTGCCAGCAGTGATCCCGGGACAGGGTACTACGAGCAGTACTTC.

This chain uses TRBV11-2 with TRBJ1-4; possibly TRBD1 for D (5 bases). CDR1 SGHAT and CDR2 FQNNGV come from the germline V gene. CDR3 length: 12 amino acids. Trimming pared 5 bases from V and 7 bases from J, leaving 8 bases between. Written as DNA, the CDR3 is TGTGCCAGCAGCCCGGGGGGTGAAAAACTGTTTTTT. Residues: CASSPGGEKLFF. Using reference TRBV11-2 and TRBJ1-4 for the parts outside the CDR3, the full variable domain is EAGVAQSPRYKIIEKRQSVAFWCNPISGHATLYWYQQILGQGPKLLIQFQNNGVVDDSQLPKDRFSAERLKGVDSTLKIQPAKLEDSAVYLCASSPGGEKLFFGSGTQLSVL.

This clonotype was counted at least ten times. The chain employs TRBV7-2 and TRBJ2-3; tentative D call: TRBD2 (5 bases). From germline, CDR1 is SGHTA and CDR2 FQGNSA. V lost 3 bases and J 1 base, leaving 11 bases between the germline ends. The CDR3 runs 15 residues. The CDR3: CASSLVAGRTDTQYF. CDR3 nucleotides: TGTGCCAGCAGCTTGGTGGCGGGTCGCACAGATACGCAGTATTTT.

The CDR3 loop reads CSATGQGGTGELFF. DNA of the CDR3: TGCAGTGCTACCGGACAGGGCGGCACCGGGGAGCTGTTTTTT. The chain joins TRBV20-1 to TRBJ2-2, with 8 bases fitting TRBD1. This CDR3 spans 14 amino acids. V gave up 4 bases and J gave up 4 bases; unmatched junction bases: 5. Germline assignment: CDR1 DFQATT and CDR2 SNEGSKA (reference sequence).

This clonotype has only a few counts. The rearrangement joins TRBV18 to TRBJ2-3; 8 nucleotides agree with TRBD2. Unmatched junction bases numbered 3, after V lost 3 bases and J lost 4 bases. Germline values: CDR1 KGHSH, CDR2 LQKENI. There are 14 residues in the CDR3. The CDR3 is CASSPIGGADTQYF. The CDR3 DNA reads TGTGCCAGCTCACCGATCGGGGGGGCAGATACGCAGTATTTT.

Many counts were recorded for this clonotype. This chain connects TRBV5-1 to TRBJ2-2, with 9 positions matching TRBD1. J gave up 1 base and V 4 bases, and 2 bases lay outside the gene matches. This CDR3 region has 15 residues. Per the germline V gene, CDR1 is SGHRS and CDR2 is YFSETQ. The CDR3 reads CASSAGQGNTGELFF. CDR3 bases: TGCGCCAGCAGCGCGGGACAGGGGAACACCGGGGAGCTGTTTTTT.

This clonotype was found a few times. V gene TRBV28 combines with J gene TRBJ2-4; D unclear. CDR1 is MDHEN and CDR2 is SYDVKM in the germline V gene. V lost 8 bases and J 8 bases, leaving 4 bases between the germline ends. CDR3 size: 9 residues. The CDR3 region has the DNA TGTGCCAGCGATGACATTCAGTACTTC. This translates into CASDDIQYF.

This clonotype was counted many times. CDR3 DNA: TGTGCCAGCAGTTTCGACACCGGAACATTCTATGGCTACACCTTC. Protein: CASSFDTGTFYGYTF. The chain couples TRBV12-3 or TRBV12-4 to TRBJ1-2; no clear D gene. The CDR3 covers 15 residues. V dropped 3 bases and J dropped 4 bases, with 15 bases sitting between them.

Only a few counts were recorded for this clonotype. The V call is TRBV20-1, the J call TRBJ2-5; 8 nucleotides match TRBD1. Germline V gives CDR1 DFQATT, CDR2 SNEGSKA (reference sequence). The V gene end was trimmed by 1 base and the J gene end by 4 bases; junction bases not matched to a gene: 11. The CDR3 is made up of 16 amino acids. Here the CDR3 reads CSARGDRHVRGETQYF. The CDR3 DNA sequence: TGCAGTGCTAGAGGGGACAGGCATGTTAGGGGAGAGACCCAGTACTTC.

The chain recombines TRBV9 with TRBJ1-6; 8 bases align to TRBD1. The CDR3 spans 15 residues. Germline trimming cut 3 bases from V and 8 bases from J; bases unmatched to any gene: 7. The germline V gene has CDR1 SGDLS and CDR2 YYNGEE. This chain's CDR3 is CASSEKTGGHSPLHF. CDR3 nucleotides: TGTGCCAGCAGCGAAAAAACAGGGGGACATTCACCCCTCCACTTT.

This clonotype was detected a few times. The DNA of the CDR3 is TGCGCCAGCAGCCTTGGACAGGTAGAGACCCAGTACTTC. The encoded protein is CASSLGQVETQYF. The rearrangement links TRBV5-1 to TRBJ2-5, with 7 bases lining up with TRBD1. The CDR3 totals 13 residues. From germline, CDR1 is SGHRS and CDR2 YFSETQ. The ends lost 4 bases at V and 4 bases at J; junction bases unmatched: 4.

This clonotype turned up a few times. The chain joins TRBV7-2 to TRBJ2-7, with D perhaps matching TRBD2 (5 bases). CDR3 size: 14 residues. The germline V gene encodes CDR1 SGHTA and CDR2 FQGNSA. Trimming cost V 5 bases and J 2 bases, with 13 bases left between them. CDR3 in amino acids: CASSRSAAAYEQYF. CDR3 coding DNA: TGTGCCAGCAGCAGATCAGCGGCGGCCTACGAGCAGTACTTC.

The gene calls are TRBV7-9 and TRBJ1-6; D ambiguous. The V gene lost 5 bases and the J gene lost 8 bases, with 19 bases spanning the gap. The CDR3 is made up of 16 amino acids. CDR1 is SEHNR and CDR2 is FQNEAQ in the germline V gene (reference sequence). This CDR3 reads CASSLPGPIGDSPLHF. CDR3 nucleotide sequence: TGTGCCAGCAGCCTCCCGGGCCCCATTGGGGATTCACCCCTCCACTTT.

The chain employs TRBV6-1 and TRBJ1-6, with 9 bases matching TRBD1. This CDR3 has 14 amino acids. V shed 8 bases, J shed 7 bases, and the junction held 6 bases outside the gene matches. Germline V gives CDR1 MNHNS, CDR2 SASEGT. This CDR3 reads CASQLGQGNSPLHF. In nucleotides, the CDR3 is TGTGCCAGCCAATTGGGACAGGGAAATTCACCCCTCCACTTT.

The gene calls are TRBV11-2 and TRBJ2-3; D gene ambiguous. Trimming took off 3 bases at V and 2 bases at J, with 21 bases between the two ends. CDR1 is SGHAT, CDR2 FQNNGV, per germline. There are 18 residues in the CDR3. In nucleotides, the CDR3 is TGTGCCAGCAGCTTTTCCAACCCCCGAATGGCGGTCACAGATACGCAGTATTTT. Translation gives CASSFSNPRMAVTDTQYF. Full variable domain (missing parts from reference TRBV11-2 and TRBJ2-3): EAGVAQSPRYKIIEKRQSVAFWCNPISGHATLYWYQQILGQGPKLLIQFQNNGVVDDSQLPKDRFSAERLKGVDSTLKIQPAKLEDSAVYLCASSFSNPRMAVTDTQYFGPGTRLTVL.

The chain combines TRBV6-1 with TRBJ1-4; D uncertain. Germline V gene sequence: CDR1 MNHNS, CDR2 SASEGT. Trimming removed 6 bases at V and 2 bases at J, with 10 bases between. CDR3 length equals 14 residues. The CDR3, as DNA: TGTGCCAGCAGGAGAGACGTGACTAATGAAAAACTGTTTTTT. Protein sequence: CASRRDVTNEKLFF.

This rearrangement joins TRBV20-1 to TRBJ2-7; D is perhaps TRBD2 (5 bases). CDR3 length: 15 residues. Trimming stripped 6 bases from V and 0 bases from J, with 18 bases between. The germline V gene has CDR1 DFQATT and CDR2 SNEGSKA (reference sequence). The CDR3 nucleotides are TGCAGTGCGCCCCAGCACGGGGTGAGCTCCTACGAGCAGTACTTC. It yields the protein CSAPQHGVSSYEQYF.

The CDR3 is CAISVLGGYEQYF. The DNA for the CDR3 is TGTGCCATCAGTGTCTTGGGGGGTTACGAGCAGTACTTC. This chain joins TRBV10-3 and TRBJ2-7, with D perhaps matching TRBD2 (6 bases). The CDR3 contains 13 residues. Germline CDR1 and CDR2: ENHRY and SYGVKD. V lost 4 bases to trimming and J lost 4 bases, with 11 bases between them.

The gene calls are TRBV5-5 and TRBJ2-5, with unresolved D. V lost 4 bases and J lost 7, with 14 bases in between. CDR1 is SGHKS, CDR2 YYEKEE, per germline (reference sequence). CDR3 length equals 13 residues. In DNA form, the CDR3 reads TGTGCCAGCAGCCTTGGGCTCCTATGGACCCAGTACTTC. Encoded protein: CASSLGLLWTQYF.

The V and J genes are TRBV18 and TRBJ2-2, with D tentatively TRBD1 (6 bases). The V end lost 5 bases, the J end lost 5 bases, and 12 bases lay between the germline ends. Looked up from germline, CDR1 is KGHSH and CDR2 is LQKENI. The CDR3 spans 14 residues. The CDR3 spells CASSLGHRTGELFF. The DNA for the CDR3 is TGTGCCAGCTCATTGGGACATCGGACCGGGGAGCTGTTTTTT. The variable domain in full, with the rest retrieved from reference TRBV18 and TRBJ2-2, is NAGVMQNPRHLVRRRGQEARLRCSPMKGHSHVYWYRQLPEEGLKFMVYLQKENIIDESGMPKERFSAEFPKEGPSILRIQQVVRGDSAAYFCASSLGHRTGELFFGEGSRLTVL.

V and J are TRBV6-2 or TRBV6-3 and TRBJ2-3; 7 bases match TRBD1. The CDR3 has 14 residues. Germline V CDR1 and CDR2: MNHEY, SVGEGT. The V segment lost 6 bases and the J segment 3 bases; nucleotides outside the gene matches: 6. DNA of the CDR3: TGTGCCAGCAGACGACAGGGCGGGACAGATACGCAGTATTTT. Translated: CASRRQGGTDTQYF.